This TCR beta chain was recorded in a study of blood T cell repertoires in COVID-19. Assay: immunoSEQ multiplex PCR; the TCRdb copy retains only in-frame clones and omits some. The table has some 200,000 clones, more than 75% seen once. CDR1 and CDR2 (germline): ENHRY, SYGVKD. The CDR3 sequence is 14 residues long. The J segment lost 5 bases and the V segment lost 10 bases, leaving 10 bases of the junction unmatched. The source of this sequence is a woman under 30 who had recovered from COVID-19. The sequenced material came from peripheral blood. The chain combines TRBV10-3 with TRBJ1-4; 7 bases line up with TRBD1. The CDR3 reads CATQRQGSNEKLFF. Here the CDR3 DNA reads TGTGCCACACAACGACAGGGTTCAAATGAAAAACTGTTTTTT.